This TCR beta chain was found in a study of beta chain features in type 1 diabetes. Study observations and caveats: VDJ junctions from type 1 diabetes patients carried fewer insertions and larger deletions.

This clone came up a few times. The antigen remains undetermined. The study reverse transcribed the entire isolated RNA, so it sequenced expressed TCRB transcripts. Clones were read by immunoSEQ multiplex PCR, and TCRdb kept only the in-frame ones, dropping some. The table shows some 230,000 clones, with about 10% occurring only once. Trimming shortened V by 6 bases and J by 13 bases, and 21 bases separated the two germline ends. Germline V gene data show CDR1 as SNHLY and CDR2 as FYNNEI. This CDR3 region has 13 residues. The J gene is TRBJ1-2, the V gene TRBV2; D gene uncertain. Specimen: naive CD4+ T cells from blood. This clonotype was sampled from a woman in her late teens or twenties in good health. The CDR3 DNA sequence: TGTGCCAGCAGCCAGGAACTTTATGCTGGGTTCACCTTC. Amino acid sequence: CASSQELYAGFTF.